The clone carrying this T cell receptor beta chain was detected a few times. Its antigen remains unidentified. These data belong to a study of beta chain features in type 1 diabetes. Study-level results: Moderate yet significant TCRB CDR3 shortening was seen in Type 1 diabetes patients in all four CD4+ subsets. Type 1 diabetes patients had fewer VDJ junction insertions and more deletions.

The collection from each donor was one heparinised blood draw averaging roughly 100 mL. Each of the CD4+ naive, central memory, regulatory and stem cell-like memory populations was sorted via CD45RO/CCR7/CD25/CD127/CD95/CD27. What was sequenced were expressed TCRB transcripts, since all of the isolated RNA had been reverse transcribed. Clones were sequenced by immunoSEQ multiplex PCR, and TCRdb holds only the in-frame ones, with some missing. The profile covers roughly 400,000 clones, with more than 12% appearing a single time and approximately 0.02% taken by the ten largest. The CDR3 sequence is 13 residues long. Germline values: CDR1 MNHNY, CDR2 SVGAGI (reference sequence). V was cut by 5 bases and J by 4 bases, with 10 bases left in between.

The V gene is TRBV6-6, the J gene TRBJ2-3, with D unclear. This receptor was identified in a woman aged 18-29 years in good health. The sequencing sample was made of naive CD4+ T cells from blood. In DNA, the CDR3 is TGTGCCAGCAGTACCCACAGAGCAGATACGCAGTATTTT. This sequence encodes CASSTHRADTQYF.